The TCR beta chain described here comes from a study of cytomegalovirus exposure and HLA in healthy donors. Study-wide findings and caveats: Researchers reported that three CMV-associated chains were confirmed in vitro as CMV antigen-specific. A classifier reportedly called cytomegalovirus status with high sensitivity and specificity. In an earlier analysis, productive rearrangement rates for most beta V segments clustered near 87% or 30%.

As to this clone: As yet, its antigen is unknown.

The PCR had 60 Vbeta and 13 Jbeta primers. Measured with immunoSEQ multiplex PCR; TCRdb has only the in-frame clones, and not every one. This table holds 150,000 to 200,000 clones, roughly 70% found once. The CDR3 extends over 14 amino acids. V was clipped by 0 bases and J by 5 bases, with 11 bases between them. Germline loops: CDR1 SGHRS, CDR2 YFSETQ. Sequencing used PBMCs. The V gene is TRBV5-1, the J gene TRBJ1-1, with D possibly matching TRBD1 (6 bases). This receptor was obtained from a man aged 35-49 years in good health and CMV-seropositive. CDR3 DNA sequence: TGCGCCAGCAGCTTGGGGATGGGGGCGACTGAAGCTTTCTTT. This encodes CASSLGMGATEAFF.